The clone carrying this T cell receptor (beta chain) was observed many times. Its antigen is currently unknown. The length of the CDR3 is 13 residues. Trimming cost V 8 bases and J 2 bases, with 10 bases left between them. The germline V gene encodes CDR1 LNHNV and CDR2 YYDKDF (reference sequence). This entry comes from a study of CD8+CD57+ T cells in acquired aplastic anemia. Study details: CD4+ and CD8+ cells, once sorted, gave DNA averaging around 3.2 ug. General study findings and limits: Around 29 CD8+ CDR3 sequences were shared between patients and controls.

In patients chosen for sequencing, flow cytometry had shown CD8+CD57+ cell expansion. No therapy had been given to the patients at the time of blood sampling. Both TCR beta VDJ combination and CDR3 sequence profiling were carried out. Genomic DNA was the template for this profiling. TCRdb called the reads again in MiXCR, with one record for every CDR3 protein. The repertoire consists of 260,000 or so distinct CDR3 sequences, with approximately 45% occurring once and the leading ten covering over 7.5%. Sequencing was carried out using sorted CD4+, CD8+, or CD8+CD57+ T cells (not recorded which) from PBMCs. The chain has TRBV15 and TRBJ2-4; no definite D call. The clonotype comes from a human donor with aplastic anemia. The CDR3 loop is CATESHPKNIQYF. CDR3 nucleotides: TGTGCCACCGAGAGCCATCCCAAAAACATTCAGTACTTC.